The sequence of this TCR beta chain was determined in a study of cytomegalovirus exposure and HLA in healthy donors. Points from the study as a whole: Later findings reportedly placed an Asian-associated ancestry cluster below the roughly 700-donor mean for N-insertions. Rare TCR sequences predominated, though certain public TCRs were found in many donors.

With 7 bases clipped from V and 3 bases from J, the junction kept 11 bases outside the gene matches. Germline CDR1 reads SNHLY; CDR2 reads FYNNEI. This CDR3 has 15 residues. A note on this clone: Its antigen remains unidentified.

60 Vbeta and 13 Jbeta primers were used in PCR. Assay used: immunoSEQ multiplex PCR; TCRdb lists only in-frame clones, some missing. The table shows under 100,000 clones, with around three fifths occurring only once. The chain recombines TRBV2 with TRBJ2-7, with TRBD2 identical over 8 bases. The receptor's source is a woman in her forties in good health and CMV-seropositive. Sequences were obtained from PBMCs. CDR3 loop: CASTRGLATLYEQYF. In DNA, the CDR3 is TGTGCCAGCACCCGCGGACTAGCAACCCTCTACGAGCAGTACTTC.